These 3 T cell receptor beta chains came from one sample sequenced in a study of blood T cells in healthy people across ages. Through a sample-barcoded 5' primer and a J-beta primer mix, a second PCR was run for about 6 to 12 cycles. TCRdb re-analysed the 5' RACE reads in MiXCR, keeping a single row per CDR3 protein. The table has almost 1 million distinct CDR3 sequences, 51% seen once. The material sequenced was blood. The receptors shown here come from a woman aged 55-70 years in good health.

This clonotype was observed a few times. V usage is TRBV29-1 and J usage is TRBJ2-1; 11 positions agree with TRBD2. After removal of 7 bases from V and 6 bases from J, the junction contained 8 bases not matched to a gene. The germline V gene has CDR1 SQVTM and CDR2 ANQGSEA. This CDR3 comprises 14 residues. In nucleotides, the CDR3 is TGCAGCGCTCAAACTAGCGGGAGAGGCAATGAGCAGTTCTTC. Its translation is CSAQTSGRGNEQFF.

As concerns this clonotype: A much larger clone differs from this one at a single base, so this may be a read error. The rearrangement joins TRBV3-1 to TRBJ1-6; D uncertain. CDR3 size: 13 residues. The V gene lost 4 bases and the J gene lost 8 bases, with 9 bases spanning the gap. Germline V gene data show CDR1 as LGHDT and CDR2 as YNNKEL (reference sequence). CDR3 sequence reads: CASSPLWYSPLHF. CDR3 nucleotides: TGTGCCAGCAGCCCCCTTTGGTATTCACCCCTCCACTTT.

The chain is built from TRBV11-2 and TRBJ1-6; 9 bases fit TRBD1. The V gene's germline CDR1 is SGHAT and CDR2 FQNNGV. V shed 4 bases, J shed 7 bases, and the junction held 14 bases outside the gene matches. The CDR3 runs to 18 residues. CDR3 region: CASSYRDRALSKNSPLHF. Written as DNA, the CDR3 is TGTGCCAGCAGCTACCGGGACAGGGCACTGTCCAAAAATTCACCCCTCCACTTT.